Below, 20 T cell receptor beta chains from the same sample are listed, as sequenced in a study of T cell repertoires in cytomegalovirus infection. For these TCRs, the target antigens are not known. TCRdb independently ran MiXCR on the reads; one entry per CDR3 protein. The sample lists roughly 990,000 distinct CDR3 sequences; around a third were seen once. The material was cultured CD8+ T cells from PBMCs, obtained from culture after CMV antigen stimulation. These receptors came from a human donor in good health (CMV status not recorded). Some clones in this sample may be carry-over from other donors' samples.

This clonotype was observed once. The V and J genes are TRBV7-4 and TRBJ2-1; maybe TRBD2 (7 bases). CDR3 length: 16 amino acids. V lost 4 bases, J lost 8 bases, and 21 bases lay in between. Germline V gene data show CDR1 as SGHVT and CDR2 as SQSDAQ. This chain's CDR3 is CASSSLQGGGYDEQFF. For the CDR3, the DNA is TGTGCCAGCAGCTCGCTACAAGGGGGGGGATACGATGAGCAGTTCTTC.

This clonotype was counted a few times. This chain links TRBV4-1 with TRBJ2-3; 9 bases fit TRBD2. CDR3 length equals 15 residues. V shed 3 bases and J 4 bases; nucleotides not matched to a gene: 5. Per germline, CDR1 MGHRA and CDR2 YSYEKL. CDR3: CASSHERGEADTQYF. For the CDR3, the DNA is TGCGCCAGCAGCCACGAGCGGGGGGAGGCAGATACGCAGTATTTT.

This clonotype has only a few counts. V gene TRBV20-1 combines with J gene TRBJ1-2; no clear D. The V gene lost 5 bases and the J gene lost 4 bases, with 11 bases spanning the gap. This CDR3 is 12 amino acids long. Germline V lookup: CDR1 DFQATT, CDR2 SNEGSKA (reference sequence). In DNA, the CDR3 is TGCAGTGCTCCAGAGGGAGTCTATGGCTACACCTTC. Amino acid sequence: CSAPEGVYGYTF.

In its sample, this clonotype was seen a few times. The genes are TRBV19 and TRBJ2-7; no clear D gene. The germline gives CDR1 LNHDA, CDR2 SQIVND (reference sequence). The V end was cut by 6 bases, the J end by 5 bases, with 14 bases between. The CDR3 is made up of 13 amino acids. The CDR3 is CASRDQGTHEQYF. The CDR3 nucleotides are TGTGCCAGTAGGGACCAAGGAACCCACGAGCAGTACTTC.

V and J are TRBV10-3 and TRBJ2-3, with D possibly being TRBD1 (6 bases). There are 15 residues in the CDR3. Germline assignment: CDR1 ENHRY and CDR2 SYGVKD. The V end was cut by 3 bases, the J end by 3 bases, with 13 bases between. The CDR3, as DNA: TGTGCCATCAGTGACCGGCGAGGACAGACAGATACGCAGTATTTT. It codes for CAISDRRGQTDTQYF.

The chain has TRBV27 and TRBJ2-3; D is unresolved. The CDR3 extends over 14 amino acids. The germline gives CDR1 MNHEY, CDR2 SMNVEV (reference sequence). Trimming pared 2 bases from V and 6 bases from J, leaving 12 bases between. The chain's CDR3 is CASSLRPEGDTQYF. In DNA form, the CDR3 reads TGTGCCAGCAGTTTAAGACCCGAAGGGGATACGCAGTATTTT.

This chain connects TRBV12-3 or TRBV12-4 to TRBJ1-2; maybe TRBD1 (6 bases). The V end was cut by 6 bases, the J end by 8 bases, with 16 bases between. The CDR3 sequence is 13 residues long. Here the CDR3 reads CASRIQGRVGYTF. CDR3 in DNA: TGTGCCAGCAGAATACAGGGAAGGGTCGGCTACACCTTC.

This clonotype was picked up a small number of times. V gene TRBV2 combines with J gene TRBJ2-1; 7 nucleotides agree with TRBD2. Germline values: CDR1 SNHLY, CDR2 FYNNEI. The CDR3 consists of 14 residues. V gave up 11 bases and J gave up 6 bases; unmatched junction bases: 13. The CDR3 nucleotides are TGTGCCCCCCGAGAATTTAGCGGGTGCAATGAGCAGTTCTTC. This translates into CAPREFSGCNEQFF.

V usage is TRBV6-6 and J usage is TRBJ2-7; 11 positions match TRBD2. The trim removed 7 bases at V and 0 bases at J, leaving 5 bases unmatched. Per germline, CDR1 MNHNY and CDR2 SVGAGI (reference sequence). CDR3 size: 15 residues. CDR3 coding DNA: TGTGCCAGCACACTAGCGGGGGCGACCTCCTACGAGCAGTACTTC. This gives the protein CASTLAGATSYEQYF.

With regard to this clonotype: Since a much larger clone is just one base distant, this may be a read error. The V and J genes are TRBV7-2 and TRBJ2-5; tentative D call: TRBD2 (5 bases). Germline CDR1 and CDR2: SGHTA and FQGNSA. The CDR3 length is 17 residues. Trimming shortened V by 3 bases and J by 2 bases, and 19 bases separated the two germline ends. CDR3: CASSFPSSGEFQETQYF. The CDR3 DNA is TGTGCCAGCAGCTTCCCATCGAGTGGGGAGTTTCAAGAGACCCAGTACTTC.

In this sample, this clonotype turned up a few times. The chain joins TRBV20-1 to TRBJ2-1; D may be TRBD1 or TRBD2 (5 bases each). This CDR3 comprises 13 residues. Trimming took off 6 bases at V and 3 bases at J, with 12 bases between the two ends. Germline CDR1 and CDR2: DFQATT and SNEGSKA (reference sequence). In DNA, the CDR3 is TGCAGTGCACCGGGGCGGTTCTACAATGAGCAGTTCTTC. It is translated as CSAPGRFYNEQFF.

Ten or more counts support this clonotype. The genes are TRBV7-8 and TRBJ2-1, with a possible D match to TRBD1 (6 bases). Germline V CDR1 and CDR2: SGHVS, FQNEAQ. The CDR3 loop spans 13 amino acids. V lost 5 bases and J 4 bases, leaving 9 bases between the germline ends. The CDR3 sequence is CASSPQGYNEQFF. CDR3 bases: TGTGCCAGCAGCCCACAGGGATACAATGAGCAGTTCTTC.

The chain carries TRBV6-6 and TRBJ2-3; tentatively, D is TRBD1 or TRBD2 (5 bases each). This CDR3 is built from 15 residues. In germline, CDR1 is MNHNY, CDR2 SVGAGI (reference sequence). With 1 base removed from V and 2 bases from J, the gap between germline ends came to 10 bases. CDR3 nucleotides: TGTGCCAGCAGTTACTTGGGACCCCACACAGATACGCAGTATTTT. Its protein is CASSYLGPHTDTQYF.

This chain connects TRBV14 to TRBJ2-2; the D is unclear. Trimming took 0 bases from V and 2 from J, leaving 13 bases between them. CDR1 is SGHDN, CDR2 FVKESK, per germline. This CDR3 is built from 17 residues. The CDR3: CASSQEDQTANTGELFF. The CDR3 DNA is TGTGCCAGCAGCCAAGAAGACCAAACAGCAAACACCGGGGAGCTGTTTTTT.

This clonotype has just a few counts. This sequence joins TRBV19 and TRBJ1-5, with D uncertain. Germline CDR1 reads LNHDA; CDR2 reads SQIVND (reference sequence). The CDR3 covers 15 residues. V lost 7 bases to trimming and J lost 0 bases, with 13 bases between them. The CDR3, as DNA: TGTGCCAGTACACCCGGCGGGTATAGCAATCAGCCCCAGCATTTT. This gives the protein CASTPGGYSNQPQHF.

This clonotype was counted only a few times. The chain carries TRBV4-3 and TRBJ1-6, with 7 bases fitting TRBD1. This CDR3 contains 17 residues. Trimming cost V 1 base and J 7 bases; bases outside gene matches: 10. In germline, CDR1 is LGHNA, CDR2 YSLEER. The CDR3 nucleotides read TGCGCCAGCAGCCAAGCCGTCCGACAGGGTTGGAATTCACCCCTCCACTTT. It specifies CASSQAVRQGWNSPLHF.

The chain combines TRBV27 with TRBJ1-5, with TRBD1 identical over 7 bases. J lost 5 bases, V lost 6 bases, and 7 bases had no gene match. This CDR3 contains 14 residues. Germline V lookup: CDR1 MNHEY, CDR2 SMNVEV (reference sequence). The CDR3 DNA follows: TGTGCCAGCAGGCAGGGGGTGGCGGATCAGCCCCAGCATTTT. Protein: CASRQGVADQPQHF.

This clonotype appeared a few times. The chain joins TRBV24-1 to TRBJ1-2; D is perhaps TRBD1 (6 bases). Germline V gives CDR1 KGHDR, CDR2 SFDVKD. Trimming pared 0 bases from V and 3 bases from J, leaving 25 bases between. The length of the CDR3 is 20 residues. Here the CDR3 reads CATSDLEKSGDKKEYYGYTF. The DNA for the CDR3 is TGTGCCACCAGTGATTTGGAGAAAAGCGGGGACAAGAAAGAGTACTATGGCTACACCTTC.

The chain joins TRBV4-1 to TRBJ1-4; no definite D call. The germline gives CDR1 MGHRA, CDR2 YSYEKL. With 0 bases removed from V and 8 bases from J, the gap between germline ends came to 7 bases. The CDR3 runs to 13 residues. DNA for the CDR3: TGCGCCAGCAGCCAAGATTCGAGGGAAAAACTGTTTTTT. Protein product: CASSQDSREKLFF.

For this clonotype: This CDR3 is missing its conserved last phenylalanine or tryptophan, likely due to a read error. The chain recombines TRBV7-3 with TRBJ2-1; D not certain. CDR3 length: 15 amino acids. Looked up from germline, CDR1 is SGHTA and CDR2 is FQGTGA. V was shortened by 5 bases and J by 2 bases, with 13 bases between the two germline ends. The CDR3 is CASSVQRSPYNEQFL. The CDR3 DNA sequence: TGTGCCAGCAGCGTCCAGCGCTCTCCCTACAATGAGCAGTTCCTC.